Sequencing of this T cell receptor beta chain was carried out in a study of blood T cell repertoires in COVID-19 (TCRdb year 2020). In terms of the full investigation: The collaborator samples originated in the United States, Italy and Spain and spanned the acute and convalescent phases of COVID-19. The prospective study material was composed of cDNA or gDNA derived from T cells, B-cell-depleted T cells, or PBMCs. The dataset comprised deeply sampled blood TCRbeta repertoires from subjects exposed to, actively infected with, or recovered from COVID-19. A freely available public database, intended as a resource for researchers studying the immune response to SARS-CoV-2, is where the repertoires were released. The samples were drawn from two sources: the first 160 participants of the ongoing ImmuneRACE study, and 1,000 to 1,500 subjects contributed by 6 global collaborators. The sample metadata nearly always contained a de-identified subject ID, COVID-19 status, age in years and sex. Where available, HLA class I and class II types were obtained from metadata supplied by the sample provider rather than from assay-based typing. Points the paper makes about the study in general: Clinical and demographic metadata were provided uncurated, with the amount varying by source and participant.

Ends trimmed: V by 0 bases, J by 4 bases; bases unmatched to a gene: 5. The germline V gene yields LGHNA for CDR1 and YSLEER for CDR2. Taken from cysteine to phenylalanine, the CDR3 has 16 residues. The only DNA kept is the CDR3, 48 bases in frame from the first base. TCRbeta CDR3 regions were amplified from genomic DNA using the immunoSEQ Assay, a bias-controlled multiplex PCR. In the original analysis: Nucleated cell counts per sample were estimated from amplification of reference gene primers within the assay. To quantify the absolute abundance of each unique TCRbeta CDR3 rearrangement, sequence reads were collapsed and filtered. For each sample, productive Simpson clonality was calculated as the square root of Simpson's diversity index across productive rearrangements. Drawn from immuneACCESS, this table holds only the in-frame rearrangements with V and J called that TCRdb kept. Clones are partly lost; checked studies trace under half to an unresolved V gene and leave the rest unexplained. That table gives V, J and clone size, and the DNA gave D and trimming. The sample yields some 380,000 clones; nearly 90% were counted once. Jointly, the top ten make up 6.5% of the sample.

The collaborating institutions used their own protocols to collect whole blood in K2EDTA tubes. For TCRbeta analysis, collaborators shipped samples as frozen whole blood, isolated PBMCs, or DNA extracted from either of those sample types. As concerns this clone: Its cognate antigen has yet to be identified. Nothing much larger sits one base from this clone, and base qualities are not available.

The TCR sequence derives from a man between 18 and 35 years old with active or convalescent COVID-19. The sequence joins TRBV4-3 to TRBJ2-2, with 7 junctional bases fitting TRBD1. The sequencing input was peripheral blood. The CDR3 here reads CASSQDLGGRTGELFF. Read as DNA, the sequence is TGCGCCAGCAGCCAAGATCTAGGGGGCCGCACCGGGGAGCTGTTTTTT.